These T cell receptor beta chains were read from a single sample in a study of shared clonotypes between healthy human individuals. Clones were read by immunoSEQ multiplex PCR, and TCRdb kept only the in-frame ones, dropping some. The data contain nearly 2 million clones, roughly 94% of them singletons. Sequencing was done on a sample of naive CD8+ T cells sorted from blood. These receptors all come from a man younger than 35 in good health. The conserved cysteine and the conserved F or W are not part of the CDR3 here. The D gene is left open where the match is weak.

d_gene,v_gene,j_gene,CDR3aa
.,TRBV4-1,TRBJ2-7,ASSQVHTYEQY
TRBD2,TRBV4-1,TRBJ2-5,ASSQDLSTSGRETQY
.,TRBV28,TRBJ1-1,ASSLVGGFGTEAF
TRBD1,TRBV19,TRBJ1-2,ASSTGDGYT
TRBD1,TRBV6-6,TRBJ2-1,ASSYGTANNEQF
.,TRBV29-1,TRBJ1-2,SVPPDIEGYT
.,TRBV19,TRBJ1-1,ASSMDSHGAF
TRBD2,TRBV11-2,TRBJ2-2,ASSLGGDTGELF
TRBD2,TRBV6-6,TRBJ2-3,ASSYSLAELTDTQY
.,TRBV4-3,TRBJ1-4,ASSQDHEGGREKLF
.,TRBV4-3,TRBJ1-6,ASSQEVSGLHAPLH
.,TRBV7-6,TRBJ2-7,ASSSQGKYEQY
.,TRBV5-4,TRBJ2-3,ASSFGVYEDTQY
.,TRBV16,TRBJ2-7,ASSQSGLTSYEQY
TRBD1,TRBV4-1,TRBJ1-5,ASSQDWTGGTNQPQH
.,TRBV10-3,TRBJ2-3,AAGSTDTQY
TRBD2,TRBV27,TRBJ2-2,ASSRLAETNTGELF
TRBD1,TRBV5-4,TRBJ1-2,ASSFHRGGYGYT
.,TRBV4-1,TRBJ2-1,ASSQGWGGPDEQF
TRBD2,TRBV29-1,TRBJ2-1,SVVLVGGNEQF
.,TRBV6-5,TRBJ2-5,ASTTGTGQETQY
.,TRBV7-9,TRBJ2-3,ASSWVDTQY
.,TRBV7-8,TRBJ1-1,ASSLVHWAEEAF
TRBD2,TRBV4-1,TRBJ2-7,ASSQVSSGSFDEQY
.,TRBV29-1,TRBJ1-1,SGTGGNEAF
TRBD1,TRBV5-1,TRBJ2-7,ASSPEGQGDEQY
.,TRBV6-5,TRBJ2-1,ASSYSGSSNEQF
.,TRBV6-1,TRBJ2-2,ASSDDRRMGSTGELF
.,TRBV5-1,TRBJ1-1,ASSLDPGMDTEAF
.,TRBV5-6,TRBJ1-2,ASSLGPTNPYGYT
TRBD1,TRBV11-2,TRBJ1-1,ASSPRGTESEAF
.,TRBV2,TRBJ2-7,ASSWDTLEQY
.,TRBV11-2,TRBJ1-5,ASSLEESGNQPQH
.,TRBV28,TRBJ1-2,ASNPLGLGDGYT
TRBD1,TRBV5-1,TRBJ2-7,ASSNLFGQGGTYEQY
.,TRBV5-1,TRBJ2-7,ASSLEGVRSYEQY
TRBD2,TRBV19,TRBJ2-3,ASRSRGLAGVHSTDTQY
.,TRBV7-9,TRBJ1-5,ASSLAETESNQPQH
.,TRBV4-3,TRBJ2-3,ASSQDLVGSPADTQY
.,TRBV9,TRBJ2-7,ASSVTPASSYEQY
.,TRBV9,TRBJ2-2,ASSVDTSWWNTGELF
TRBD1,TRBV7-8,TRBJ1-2,ASSSLQAGGTDGYT
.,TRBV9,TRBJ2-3,ASSVPSGLGDTDTQY
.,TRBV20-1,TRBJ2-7,SAPSGVEQY
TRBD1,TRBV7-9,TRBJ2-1,ASSHTGAEYNEQF
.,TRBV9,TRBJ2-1,ASSVSNNEQF